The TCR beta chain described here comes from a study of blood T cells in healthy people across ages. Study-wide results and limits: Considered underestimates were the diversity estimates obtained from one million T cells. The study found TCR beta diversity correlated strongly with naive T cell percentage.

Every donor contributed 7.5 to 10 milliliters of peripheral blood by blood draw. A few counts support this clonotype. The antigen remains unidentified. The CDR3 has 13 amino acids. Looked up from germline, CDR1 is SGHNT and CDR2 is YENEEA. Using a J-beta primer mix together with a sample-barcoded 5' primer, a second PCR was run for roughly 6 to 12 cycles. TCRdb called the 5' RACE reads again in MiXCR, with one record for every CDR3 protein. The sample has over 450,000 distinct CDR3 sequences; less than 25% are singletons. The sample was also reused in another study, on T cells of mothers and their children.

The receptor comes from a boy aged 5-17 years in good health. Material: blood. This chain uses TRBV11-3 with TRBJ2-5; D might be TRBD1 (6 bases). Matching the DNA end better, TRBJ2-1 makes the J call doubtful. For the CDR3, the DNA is TGTGCCAGCAGCTTCACGAACAGGGATGAGCAGTTCTTC. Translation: CASSFTNRDEQFF.